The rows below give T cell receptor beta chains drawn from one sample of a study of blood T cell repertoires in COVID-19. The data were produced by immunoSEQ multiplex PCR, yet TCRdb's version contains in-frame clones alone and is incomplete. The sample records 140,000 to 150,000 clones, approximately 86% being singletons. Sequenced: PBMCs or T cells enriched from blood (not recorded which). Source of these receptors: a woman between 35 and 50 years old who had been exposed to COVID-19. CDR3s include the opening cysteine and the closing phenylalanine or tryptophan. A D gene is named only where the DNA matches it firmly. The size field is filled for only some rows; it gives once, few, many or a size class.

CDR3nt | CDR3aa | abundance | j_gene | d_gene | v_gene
TGTGCCAGTAGCTCCACAGGGGTTCAAGAGACCCAGTACTTC | CASSSTGVQETQYF | NA | TRBJ2-5 | TRBD1 | TRBV19
TGTGCCAGCAGCTTGGACAGGGGGGGATGGCTGTTTTTT | CASSLDRGGWLFF | NA | TRBJ2-2 | NA | TRBV5-4
TGTGCCAGCAGGAGGAGGTCTAACTATGGCTACACCTTC | CASRRRSNYGYTF | NA | TRBJ1-2 | NA | TRBV28
TGTGCCAGCAGTAGACACTTCTATAGCAATCAGCCCCAGCATTTT | CASSRHFYSNQPQHF | NA | TRBJ1-5 | NA | TRBV6-5
TGTGCCAGCAGCCAAGGGGGGACAGGGCGTCTCATCTCCTATAATTCACCCCTCCACTTT | CASSQGGTGRLISYNSPLHF | NA | TRBJ1-6 | TRBD1 | TRBV3-1/TRBV3-2
TGTGCCAGCAGTGATGGACAGGGGGTTTCGCCCGGGGAGCTGTTTTTT | CASSDGQGVSPGELFF | NA | TRBJ2-2 | TRBD1 | TRBV28
TGCGCCAGCAGCTCGAACTATGCAACTAATGAAAAACTGTTTTTT | CASSSNYATNEKLFF | NA | TRBJ1-4 | NA | TRBV5-1
TGTGCCAGCAGCTTTCAGGGGAGCGGGGCCAACGTCCTGACTTTC | CASSFQGSGANVLTF | NA | TRBJ2-6 | NA | TRBV3-1/TRBV3-2
TGTGCCAGTAAGCCCAGCTTCAGGGGGGCTCTCAATCAGCCCCAGCATTTT | CASKPSFRGALNQPQHF | once | TRBJ1-5 | TRBD1 | TRBV19
TGTGCCAGCAGTTACTTCTCAGGGTACGATGGCTACACCTTC | CASSYFSGYDGYTF | NA | TRBJ1-2 | NA | TRBV6-5
TGTGCCAGCCGACAGGGGATTAGCTACGAGCAGTACTTC | CASRQGISYEQYF | NA | TRBJ2-7 | TRBD1 | TRBV27
TGTGCCAGCAGCCAATTAGCAGGGACTCGGGGCGAGCAGTACTTC | CASSQLAGTRGEQYF | NA | TRBJ2-7 | NA | TRBV5-6
TGCAGCGTGGCAGGGCTAAAAGGTGAAAAACTGTTTTTT | CSVAGLKGEKLFF | NA | TRBJ1-4 | NA | TRBV29-1
TGCGCCAGCAGCGCACAGACAGGGGGAGAAGCTTTCTTT | CASSAQTGGEAFF | NA | TRBJ1-1 | TRBD1 | TRBV5-1
TGTGCCAGCAGCTTTAGCGTGAACAATGAGCAGTTCTTC | CASSFSVNNEQFF | NA | TRBJ2-1 | NA | TRBV7-9
TGCGCCAGCAGCTTCCTACAGTTTGATAATTCACCCCTCCACTTT | CASSFLQFDNSPLHF | NA | TRBJ1-6 | NA | TRBV5-1
TGTGCCAGCAGTCCTTACGGGACTAGCAGAACCGGGGAGCTGTTTTTT | CASSPYGTSRTGELFF | NA | TRBJ2-2 | TRBD2 | TRBV6-4
TGTGCCAGCAGCCAAGAACTAGCGGGAGGATCTGAGCAGTTCTTC | CASSQELAGGSEQFF | NA | TRBJ2-1 | TRBD2 | TRBV14
TGTGCCAGCGCGACTGAGGGGGCCCAGGGGTCACCCCTCCACTTT | CASATEGAQGSPLHF | NA | TRBJ1-6 | TRBD1 | TRBV7-2
TGTGCCAGCAGCTTAGCAGGGAATACGCAGTATTTT | CASSLAGNTQYF | NA | TRBJ2-3 | NA | TRBV11-2
TGCGCCAGCAGTTGGGACAGGAATCAGCCCCAGCATTTT | CASSWDRNQPQHF | few | TRBJ1-5 | TRBD1 | TRBV10-1
TGTGCCAGCAGCATCCAGGGATACCAGCCCCAGCATTTT | CASSIQGYQPQHF | NA | TRBJ1-5 | NA | TRBV7-2
TGTGCCAGCAGCCTACAGGGGAGGTATGGCTACACCTTC | CASSLQGRYGYTF | NA | TRBJ1-2 | TRBD1 | TRBV7-9
TGTGCCAGCAGCTTAGGATCCCGGCGGGTCACTGAAGCTTTCTTT | CASSLGSRRVTEAFF | once | TRBJ1-1 | NA | TRBV7-9
TGTGCCATCAGTGAACAGGGGAGCGGGAACACTGAAGCTTTCTTT | CAISEQGSGNTEAFF | NA | TRBJ1-1 | TRBD1 | TRBV10-3
TGTGCCAGCAGTACACTAGCGGGGATTACCGATACGCAGTATTTT | CASSTLAGITDTQYF | NA | TRBJ2-3 | TRBD2 | TRBV6-5
TGTGCCAGCAGTTATTTTGACAGGGGAAACACTGAAGCTTTCTTT | CASSYFDRGNTEAFF | NA | TRBJ1-1 | TRBD1 | TRBV6-2/TRBV6-3
TGTGCCAGCAAGGGTAAGGGGGAGGGAACTAATGAAAAACTGTTTTTT | CASKGKGEGTNEKLFF | NA | TRBJ1-4 | NA | TRBV25-1
TGTGCCAGCAGCTTATACGGGGGAGATGACGAGCAGTACTTC | CASSLYGGDDEQYF | NA | TRBJ2-7 | NA | TRBV7-9
TGTGCCAGCAGCCCCACTAGCGCAGATACGCAGTATTTT | CASSPTSADTQYF | NA | TRBJ2-3 | TRBD2 | TRBV5-6
TGTGCCAGCTGTTATACGGGGTCCTACGAGCAGTACTTC | CASCYTGSYEQYF | NA | TRBJ2-7 | NA | TRBV6-5
TGTGCCAGCAGCTCAAGTGACTCTGAAAATTCACCCCTCCACTTT | CASSSSDSENSPLHF | NA | TRBJ1-6 | NA | TRBV7-3
TGTGCCGCGGCGTGGACTAGTGAATCTAATAGCTACGAGCAGTACTTC | CAAAWTSESNSYEQYF | NA | TRBJ2-7 | TRBD2 | TRBV10-3
TGTGCCAGCAGCTTTTCCGGGGGGGCCACCGGGGAGCTGTTTTTT | CASSFSGGATGELFF | NA | TRBJ2-2 | TRBD2 | TRBV7-3
TGTGCCAGCAGCGGGGGAGGTCATACCGGGGAGCTGTTTTTT | CASSGGGHTGELFF | NA | TRBJ2-2 | NA | TRBV9
TGCGCCAGCAGCCAACTCGGACAGGGCCCGTTAGACCAGCCCCAGCATTTT | CASSQLGQGPLDQPQHF | NA | TRBJ1-5 | TRBD1 | TRBV4-1
TGTGCCAGCAGCCCTAGCACCGTGGAGCAGTTCTTC | CASSPSTVEQFF | NA | TRBJ2-1 | NA | TRBV5-6
TGTGCCAGTAGTAGCGGGAGAGCCACCGGGGAGCTGTTTTTT | CASSSGRATGELFF | NA | TRBJ2-2 | TRBD2 | TRBV19
TGTGCCAGTAGTACGGGACAGGTCGGGGAGCTGTTTTTT | CASSTGQVGELFF | NA | TRBJ2-2 | TRBD1 | TRBV19
TGTGCCAGCAGGACCGCCCAAGCGAGCACAGATACGCAGTATTTT | CASRTAQASTDTQYF | NA | TRBJ2-3 | NA | TRBV28
TGTGCCAGCAGTGTGGGACCGCCAGGGGCCAATTATAATTCACCCCTCCACTTT | CASSVGPPGANYNSPLHF | NA | TRBJ1-6 | NA | TRBV2
TGTGCCAGCAGCTTCCTGAATGAGCAGTTCTTC | CASSFLNEQFF | NA | TRBJ2-1 | NA | TRBV7-9
TGCAGTGCTAGTAGAAGAGGACAGGGCTTTAATGAAAAACTGTTTTTT | CSASRRGQGFNEKLFF | NA | TRBJ1-4 | TRBD1 | TRBV20-1
TGCGCCAGCAGGGACAGTGGGGAGCAGTACTTC | CASRDSGEQYF | NA | TRBJ2-7 | NA | TRBV10-2
TGTGCCAGTGTCGAGACTAACTATGGCTACACCTTC | CASVETNYGYTF | NA | TRBJ1-2 | NA | TRBV19
TGTGCCAGCGGAGACGGGGGGGCCATCACAGATACGCAGTATTTT | CASGDGGAITDTQYF | once | TRBJ2-3 | TRBD2 | TRBV3-1/TRBV3-2
TGTGCCAGCAGCTCAGACAGGGGGCGAGTGTATGGCTACACCTTC | CASSSDRGRVYGYTF | NA | TRBJ1-2 | TRBD1 | TRBV7-9
TGCGCCAGCAGCGCGGGACAGGGGGGTTTGGGCGAAAAACTGTTTTTT | CASSAGQGGLGEKLFF | NA | TRBJ1-4 | TRBD1 | TRBV5-1
TGCGCCAGCAGCTTGGAGGAGAGCGGCTACACCTTC | CASSLEESGYTF | NA | TRBJ1-2 | NA | TRBV5-1
TGTGCCAGCAGCTTACAGGGGGACACTGAAGCTTTCTTT | CASSLQGDTEAFF | NA | TRBJ1-1 | TRBD1 | TRBV7-8
TGCGCCAGCAGCCAAACGACAGGGCCCAAGGATACGCAGTATTTT | CASSQTTGPKDTQYF | NA | TRBJ2-3 | TRBD1 | TRBV4-1
TGTGCCAGTAGTAGCTGGGGTCGAGGGGAAAAACTGTTTTTT | CASSSWGRGEKLFF | few | TRBJ1-4 | NA | TRBV19
TGTGCCAGCAGCCAGCGGGAGGGGAAAGGAGATACGCAGTATTTT | CASSQREGKGDTQYF | few | TRBJ2-3 | TRBD2 | TRBV3-1/TRBV3-2